This T cell receptor (beta chain) was captured in a study of cytomegalovirus exposure and HLA in healthy donors. About this clone itself: What it binds is not known.

Study results and limitations: Later analysis indicated greater clonal expansion among HLA-associated TCR beta chains than among equally common other chains.

The primer mix had 60 Vbeta and 13 Jbeta primers. The protocol was immunoSEQ multiplex PCR, while the TCRdb copy is restricted to in-frame clones and leaves out a portion. This sample yields roughly 150,000 clones, of which 70% to 80% are seen a single time; about 12% belongs to the top ten. This sequence originates from a man aged 35 to 55 in good health and CMV-seropositive. Sequencing was performed on PBMCs.

The CDR3: CASSEPRRTAYEQYF. The CDR3 DNA reads as TGTGCCAGCAGTGAACCCCGGCGGACTGCCTACGAGCAGTACTTC. This chain connects TRBV6-1 to TRBJ2-7; tentatively, D is TRBD2 (5 bases). V lost 2 bases and J 2 bases, leaving 13 bases between the germline ends. The V gene's germline CDR1 is MNHNS and CDR2 SASEGT. The CDR3 covers 15 residues.